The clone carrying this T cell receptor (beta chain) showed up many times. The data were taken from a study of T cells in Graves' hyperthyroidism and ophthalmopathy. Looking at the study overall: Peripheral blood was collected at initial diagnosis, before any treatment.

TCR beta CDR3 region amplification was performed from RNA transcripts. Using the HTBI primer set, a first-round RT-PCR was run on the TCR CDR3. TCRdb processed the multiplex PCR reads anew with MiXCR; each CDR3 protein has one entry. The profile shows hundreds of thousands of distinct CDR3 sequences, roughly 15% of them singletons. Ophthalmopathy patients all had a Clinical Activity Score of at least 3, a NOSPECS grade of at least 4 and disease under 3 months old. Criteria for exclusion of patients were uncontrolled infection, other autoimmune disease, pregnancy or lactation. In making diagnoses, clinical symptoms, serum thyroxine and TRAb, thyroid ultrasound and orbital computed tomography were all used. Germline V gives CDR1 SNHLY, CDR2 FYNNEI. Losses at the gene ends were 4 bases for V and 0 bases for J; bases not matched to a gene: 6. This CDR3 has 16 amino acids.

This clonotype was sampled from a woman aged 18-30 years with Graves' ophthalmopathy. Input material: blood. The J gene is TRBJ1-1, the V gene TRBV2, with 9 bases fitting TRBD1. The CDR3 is CASSGQGGFMNTEAFF. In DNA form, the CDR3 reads TGTGCCAGCAGTGGACAGGGGGGCTTTATGAACACTGAAGCTTTCTTT.